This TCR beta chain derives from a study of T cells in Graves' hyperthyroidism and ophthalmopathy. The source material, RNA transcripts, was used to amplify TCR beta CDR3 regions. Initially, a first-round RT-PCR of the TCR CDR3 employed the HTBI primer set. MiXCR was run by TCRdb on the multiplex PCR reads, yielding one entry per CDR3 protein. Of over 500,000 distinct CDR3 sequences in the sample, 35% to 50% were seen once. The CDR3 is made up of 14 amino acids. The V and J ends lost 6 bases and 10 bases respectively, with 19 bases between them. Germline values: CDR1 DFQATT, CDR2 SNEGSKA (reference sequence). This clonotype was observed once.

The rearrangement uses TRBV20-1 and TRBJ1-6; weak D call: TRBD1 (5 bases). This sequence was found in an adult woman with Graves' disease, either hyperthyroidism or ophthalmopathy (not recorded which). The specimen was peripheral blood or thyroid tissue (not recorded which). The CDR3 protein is CSAGRGGIGSPLHF. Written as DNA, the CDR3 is TGCAGTGCCGGACGGGGGGGGATTGGATCACCCCTCCACTTT.